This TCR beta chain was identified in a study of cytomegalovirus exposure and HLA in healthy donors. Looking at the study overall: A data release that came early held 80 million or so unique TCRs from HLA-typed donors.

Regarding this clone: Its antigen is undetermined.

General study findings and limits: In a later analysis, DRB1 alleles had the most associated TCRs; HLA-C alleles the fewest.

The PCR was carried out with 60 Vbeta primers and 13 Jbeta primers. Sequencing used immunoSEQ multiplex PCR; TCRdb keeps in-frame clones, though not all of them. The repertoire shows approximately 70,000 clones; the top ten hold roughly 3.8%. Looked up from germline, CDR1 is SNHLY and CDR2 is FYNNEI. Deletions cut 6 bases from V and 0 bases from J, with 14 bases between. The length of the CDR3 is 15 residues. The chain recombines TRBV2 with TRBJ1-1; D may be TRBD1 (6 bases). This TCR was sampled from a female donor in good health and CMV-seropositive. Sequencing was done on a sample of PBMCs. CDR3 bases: TGTGCCAGCAGGCACCCGGGACAAGTGAACACTGAAGCTTTCTTT. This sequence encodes CASRHPGQVNTEAFF.